These 28 T cell receptor beta chains were sequenced from one sample in a study of shared clonotypes between healthy human individuals. Sequenced by immunoSEQ multiplex PCR; TCRdb stores in-frame clones only, minus some. The sample includes approximately 1.5 million clones, about 98% of them seen just once. Material for sequencing was naive CD4+ T cells sorted from blood. Documented subset: CD45RA+ positively selected. The receptors stem from a man aged 30 to 45 in good health.

V and J are TRBV5-4 and TRBJ2-2; 8 bases are shared with TRBD2. Germline values: CDR1 SGHNT, CDR2 YYREEE (reference sequence). CDR3 size: 15 residues. The V gene end was trimmed by 3 bases and the J gene end by 6 bases; junction bases not matched to a gene: 7. The CDR3: CASSYMRAGAGELFF. CDR3 bases: TGTGCCAGCAGCTACATGAGAGCGGGGGCCGGGGAGCTGTTTTTT.

Comment on this clone: The identical CDR3 is also encoded by other nucleotide sequences in the sample. This chain links TRBV27 with TRBJ2-5; 13 positions agree with TRBD2. Looked up from germline, CDR1 is MNHEY and CDR2 is SMNVEV (reference sequence). Germline trimming cut 5 bases from V and 1 base from J; bases unmatched to any gene: 1. The CDR3 consists of 15 residues. The CDR3 protein is CASSRLAGGQETQYF. The CDR3 nucleotides read TGTGCCAGCAGTCGACTAGCGGGAGGCCAAGAGACCCAGTACTTC.

This chain uses TRBV11-2 with TRBJ1-4; D gene ambiguous. The CDR3 runs to 12 residues. Germline assignment: CDR1 SGHAT and CDR2 FQNNGV. Between the trimmed V and J ends, which lost 6 bases and 7 bases, there was a span of 9 bases. CDR3 DNA sequence: TGTGCCAGCAGGTGGGGAGGTGAAAAACTGTTTTTT. Translated: CASRWGGEKLFF.

The sample holds one count of this clone. Other DNA sequences from this sample encode an identical CDR3 as well. The chain has TRBV7-2 and TRBJ2-5, with D perhaps TRBD1 (5 bases). This CDR3 is 14 amino acids long. Germline CDR1 and CDR2: SGHTA and FQGNSA. Trimming removed 1 base at V and 5 bases at J, with 11 bases between. The CDR3 nucleotides are TGTGCCAGCAGCTTAGGGGGATCAGGGGAGACCCAGTACTTC. It yields the protein CASSLGGSGETQYF.

The rearrangement uses TRBV30 and TRBJ2-1; tentatively, D is TRBD1 (5 bases). CDR1 and CDR2 from the germline V gene are GTSNPN and SVGIG (reference sequence). This CDR3 has 11 amino acids. The V end lost 1 base, the J end lost 13 bases, and 11 bases lay between the germline ends. CDR3: CAWSDRTFQFF. CDR3 coding DNA: TGTGCCTGGAGTGACAGGACCTTTCAGTTCTTC. The whole variable domain, filled in from reference TRBV30 and TRBJ2-1, reads SQTIHQWPATLVQPVGSPLSLECTVEGTSNPNLYWYRQAAGRGLQLLFYSVGIGQISSEVPQNLSASRPQDRQFILSSKKLLLSDSGFYLCAWSDRTFQFFGPGTRLTVL.

This clone has only one observation. The genes are TRBV5-4 and TRBJ2-2; the match to TRBD2 covers 12 bases. The V gene end was trimmed by 4 bases and the J gene end by 8 bases; junction bases not matched to a gene: 9. The CDR3 spans 16 residues. Germline CDR1 and CDR2: SGHNT and YYREEE (reference sequence). CDR3 bases: TGTGCCAGCAGCCCACTAGCGGGAGGAGTATCAGGGGAGCTGTTTTTT. Protein: CASSPLAGGVSGELFF. The whole variable domain, remainder taken from reference TRBV5-4 and TRBJ2-2, is ETGVTQSPTHLIKTRGQQVTLRCSSQSGHNTVSWYQQALGQGPQFIFQYYREEENGRGNFPPRFSGLQFPNYSSELNVNALELDDSALYLCASSPLAGGVSGELFFGEGSRLTVL.

J is TRBJ1-3 and V is TRBV5-1; D ambiguous. The CDR3 spans 16 residues. V lost 4 bases and J lost 0, with 14 bases in between. Germline CDR1 SGHRS, CDR2 YFSETQ. DNA for the CDR3: TGCGCCAGCAGCCCGGACCTGAGGCGCTCTGGAAACACCATATATTTT. Translation gives CASSPDLRRSGNTIYF.

The chain is built from TRBV14 and TRBJ2-3; D call uncertain. V lost 4 bases and J 2 bases, leaving 13 bases between the germline ends. The CDR3 has 15 amino acids. CDR1 is SGHDN and CDR2 is FVKESK in the germline V gene. The CDR3 sequence is CASSPIADYTDTQYF. For the CDR3, the DNA is TGTGCCAGCAGCCCGATCGCGGATTACACAGATACGCAGTATTTT.

This sequence joins TRBV6-5 and TRBJ1-1, with 7 bases that match TRBD1. The CDR3 runs 13 residues. Germline V CDR1 and CDR2: MNHEY, SVGAGI. V gave up 4 bases and J gave up 4 bases; unmatched junction bases: 3. CDR3 DNA: TGTGCCAGCAGTTTGGGACAGATCACTGAAGCTTTCTTT. This codes for CASSLGQITEAFF.

The V and J genes are TRBV2 and TRBJ2-1; D call uncertain. The CDR3 is 13 amino acids. Trimming removed 4 bases from V and 0 bases from J, with 4 bases in between. The germline V gene encodes CDR1 SNHLY and CDR2 FYNNEI. The CDR3 coding sequence is TGTGCCAGCAGTGTGGGCTCCTACAATGAGCAGTTCTTC. This translates into CASSVGSYNEQFF.

On this clone itself: The same CDR3 can be traced to other DNA sequences in this sample. V gene TRBV7-2 combines with J gene TRBJ2-1; TRBD2 agrees at 9 bases. Germline-derived CDR1 and CDR2 are SGHTA and FQGNSA. V was clipped by 5 bases and J by 7 bases; unmatched bases: 9. The CDR3 is made up of 15 amino acids. The CDR3, as DNA: TGTGCCAGCAGCATACCGGGACTAGCCAGAAATGAGCAGTTCTTC. Translation gives CASSIPGLARNEQFF.

The chain combines TRBV6-1 with TRBJ1-3; possible D gene TRBD1, 6 bases. This CDR3 has 16 residues. V lost 4 bases, J lost 3 bases, and 16 bases lay in between. The V gene's germline CDR1 is MNHNS and CDR2 SASEGT. The CDR3 nucleotides are TGTGCCAGCAGTGTTCCTAGGGGGACGGGTGGAAACACCATATATTTT. This codes for CASSVPRGTGGNTIYF.

This chain connects TRBV6-6 to TRBJ1-4; 9 bases fit TRBD1. This CDR3 is 14 amino acids long. J was trimmed by 6 bases and V by 5 bases; bases with no gene match: 4. Germline CDR1 and CDR2: MNHNY and SVGAGI (reference sequence). This CDR3 reads CASSTRTGDEKLFF. The CDR3 region has the DNA TGTGCCAGCAGTACAAGGACAGGGGATGAAAAACTGTTTTTT.

The genes are TRBV19 and TRBJ2-7, with 9 bases matching TRBD1. Unmatched junction bases numbered 6, after V lost 3 bases and J lost 0 bases. Looked up from germline, CDR1 is LNHDA and CDR2 is SQIVND (reference sequence). This CDR3 region has 16 residues. In DNA, the CDR3 is TGTGCCAGTAGTATGCGGACAGGGGTTAACTCCTACGAGCAGTACTTC. It yields the protein CASSMRTGVNSYEQYF.

The rearrangement uses TRBV6-5 and TRBJ1-1, with 9 bases aligning to TRBD1. Germline loops: CDR1 MNHEY, CDR2 SVGAGI. After removal of 7 bases from V and 6 bases from J, the junction contained 3 bases not matched to a gene. The CDR3 spans 12 residues. CDR3 protein: CASKRQGAEAFF. The CDR3 DNA reads as TGTGCCAGCAAACGACAGGGGGCTGAAGCTTTCTTT.

This chain connects TRBV7-6 to TRBJ1-5; D gene uncertain. Germline lookup yields CDR1 SGHVS and CDR2 FNYEAQ. The length of the CDR3 is 13 residues. Trimming took 5 bases from V and 2 from J, leaving 7 bases between them. The CDR3 is CASSRSGNQPQHF. The CDR3 nucleotides read TGTGCCAGCAGCCGGAGCGGCAATCAGCCCCAGCATTTT. The entire variable domain, with the rest obtained from reference TRBV7-6 and TRBJ1-5, is as follows: GAGVSQSPRYKVTKRGQDVALRCDPISGHVSLYWYRQALGQGPEFLTYFNYEAQQDKSGLPNDRFSAERPEGSISTLTIQRTEQRDSAMYRCASSRSGNQPQHFGDGTRLSIL.

The rearrangement joins TRBV29-1 to TRBJ2-6; tentative D call: TRBD1 (5 bases). The CDR3 is 14 residues long. Trimming removed 6 bases from V and 2 bases from J, with 11 bases in between. The germline V gene has CDR1 SQVTM and CDR2 ANQGSEA. In DNA, the CDR3 is TGCAGCGTGCCTGCAGGGACTGGGGCCAACGTCCTGACTTTC. Translating it yields CSVPAGTGANVLTF.

This clone was observed a single time. V is TRBV13 and J is TRBJ1-2; the match to TRBD1 covers 8 bases. With 5 bases clipped from V and 9 bases from J, the junction kept 11 bases outside the gene matches. CDR3 length: 14 amino acids. Germline V gene lookup returns CDR1 PRHDT and CDR2 FYEKMQ (reference sequence). CDR3 DNA: TGTGCCAGCAGCGAAGGACAGGGAATGGGTCGCTACACCTTC. This codes for CASSEGQGMGRYTF.

This sequence joins TRBV18 and TRBJ2-7, with 8 bases that match TRBD1. This CDR3 is built from 17 residues. CDR1 and CDR2 from the germline V gene are KGHSH and LQKENI. V gave up 3 bases and J gave up 5 bases; unmatched junction bases: 15. The CDR3 spells CASSPDPVTGGFNEQYF. CDR3 in DNA: TGTGCCAGCTCACCCGACCCCGTAACAGGGGGGTTCAACGAGCAGTACTTC.

The genes are TRBV9 and TRBJ2-1; unclear D gene. This CDR3 is built from 16 residues. Germline V gene data show CDR1 as SGDLS and CDR2 as YYNGEE. V was shortened by 0 bases and J by 0 bases, with 10 bases between the two germline ends. The CDR3 coding sequence is TGTGCCAGCAGCGTAGAACTCCTTAGCTCCTACAATGAGCAGTTCTTC. The encoded protein is CASSVELLSSYNEQFF.

The gene calls are TRBV6-1 and TRBJ1-1, with D unclear. CDR1 is MNHNS, CDR2 SASEGT, per germline. V dropped 7 bases and J dropped 4 bases, with 13 bases sitting between them. The CDR3 has 13 residues. CDR3 sequence (DNA): TGTGCCAGCACCGAATTTGGGAGCACTGAAGCTTTCTTT. It is translated as CASTEFGSTEAFF.

J is TRBJ2-1 and V is TRBV30; maybe TRBD2 (6 bases). The CDR3 loop spans 15 amino acids. CDR1 is GTSNPN, CDR2 SVGIG, per germline (reference sequence). The germline V and J ends were trimmed by 7 bases and 0 bases, with 16 bases remaining between them. The CDR3 sequence is CAFRPQRASYNEQFF. CDR3 coding DNA: TGTGCCTTCCGCCCTCAGCGGGCCTCCTACAATGAGCAGTTCTTC.

The V and J genes are TRBV10-3 and TRBJ1-1, with no clear D. CDR1 is ENHRY and CDR2 is SYGVKD in the germline V gene. The V end was cut by 3 bases, the J end by 3 bases, with 11 bases between. The CDR3 is 14 residues long. CDR3 DNA sequence: TGTGCCATCAGTGATCTCGCTACGGACACTGAAGCTTTCTTT. As protein: CAISDLATDTEAFF.

The chain couples TRBV5-1 to TRBJ1-3, with D tentatively TRBD1 (5 bases). The CDR3 is 16 residues long. Looked up from germline, CDR1 is SGHRS and CDR2 is YFSETQ. The V end lost 0 bases, the J end lost 8 bases, and 18 bases lay between the germline ends. The CDR3 sequence is CASSLASAARGDTIYF. The DNA of the CDR3 is TGCGCCAGCAGCTTGGCCTCCGCCGCTCGAGGGGACACCATATATTTT.

This chain links TRBV6-5 with TRBJ2-1, with D uncertain. The CDR3 runs 15 residues. Germline CDR1 is MNHEY and CDR2 is SVGAGI. Trimming removed 2 bases at V and 2 bases at J, with 10 bases between. CDR3 protein: CASSYTVQAYNEQFF. CDR3 DNA: TGTGCCAGCAGTTACACCGTTCAGGCCTACAATGAGCAGTTCTTC.

CDR3 sequence reads: CASSRDRDPRETQYF. CDR3 sequence (DNA): TGTGCCAGCAGCCGGGACAGGGACCCCAGAGAGACCCAGTACTTC. The rearrangement links TRBV25-1 to TRBJ2-5; the match to TRBD1 covers 9 bases. There are 15 residues in the CDR3. Germline V gene sequence: CDR1 MGHDK, CDR2 SYGVNS. Trimming removed 6 bases from V and 4 bases from J; junction bases left unmatched: 9.

The genes are TRBV30 and TRBJ2-3; 7 nucleotides line up with TRBD1. The CDR3 totals 16 residues. V was pared by 4 bases and J by 1 base, with 11 bases of the junction left unmatched. Germline V CDR1 and CDR2: GTSNPN, SVGIG (reference sequence). The CDR3 nucleotides read TGTGCCTGGAACCCCGTGAGGACAGGAGGCACAGATACGCAGTATTTT. It specifies CAWNPVRTGGTDTQYF.

The chain joins TRBV7-2 to TRBJ1-2; maybe TRBD1 (5 bases). V shed 5 bases and J shed 5 bases, with 12 bases lying between them. The germline CDR1 and CDR2 sequences are SGHTA and FQGNSA. The CDR3 has 13 residues. This chain's CDR3 is CASSVQGTYGYTF. The CDR3 DNA follows: TGTGCCAGCAGCGTCCAAGGGACTTATGGCTACACCTTC.